This T cell receptor (beta chain) appears in the sequencing data of a study of cytomegalovirus exposure and HLA in healthy donors. V trimming: 0 bases; J trimming: 2 bases; junction bases outside the gene matches: 7. Germline lookup yields CDR1 SGHDT and CDR2 YYEEEE. The CDR3 totals 16 residues. This clone was seen once. The PCR used 60 Vbeta and 13 Jbeta primers. TCRdb's copy holds only in-frame clones and misses some; the assay was immunoSEQ multiplex PCR. The table has more than 85,000 clones, about two thirds seen once. The V gene is TRBV5-6, the J gene TRBJ2-7; 8 nucleotides agree with TRBD2. The clonotype originates from a female donor in good health and CMV-seronegative. The sequencing input was PBMCs. CDR3 nucleotide sequence: TGTGCCAGCAGCTTGGAGGGCCCTAGCGGGCCCTACGAGCAGTACTTC. Translating gives CASSLEGPSGPYEQYF.